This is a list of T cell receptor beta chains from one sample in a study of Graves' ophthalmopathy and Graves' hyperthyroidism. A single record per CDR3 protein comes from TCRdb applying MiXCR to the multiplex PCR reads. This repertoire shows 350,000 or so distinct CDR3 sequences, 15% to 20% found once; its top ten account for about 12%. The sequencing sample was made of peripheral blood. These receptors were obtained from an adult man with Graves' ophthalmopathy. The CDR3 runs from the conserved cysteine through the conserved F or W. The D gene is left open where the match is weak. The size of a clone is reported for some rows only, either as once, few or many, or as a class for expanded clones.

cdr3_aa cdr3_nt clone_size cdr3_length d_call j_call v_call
CASSVGLTRGPLRTEAFF TGTGCCAGCAGCGTAGGGTTAACCAGGGGACCGCTTCGGACTGAAGCTTTCTTT few 18 . TRBJ1-1 TRBV9
CASSRGRDSPLHF TGTGCCAGCTCGCGGGGCAGGGATTCACCCCTCCACTTT many 13 . TRBJ1-6 TRBV18
CAWSVLAGGTGELFF TGTGCCTGGAGTGTACTCGCGGGAGGGACCGGGGAGCTGTTTTTT many 15 TRBD2 TRBJ2-2 TRBV30
CASRRTRIQETQYF TGTGCCAGCAGACGGACTAGAATACAAGAGACCCAGTACTTC many 14 TRBD2 TRBJ2-5 TRBV3-1
CASSHDGPPLHF TGTGCCAGCAGCCACGACGGGCCACCCCTCCACTTT many 12 . TRBJ1-6 TRBV7-9
CASSSAGGETQYF TGTGCCAGCAGCTCAGCGGGAGGGGAGACCCAGTACTTC . 13 TRBD2 TRBJ2-5 TRBV11-1
CASSATGANCGYTF TGCGCCAGCAGCGCAACAGGGGCGAACTGTGGCTACACCTTC few 14 TRBD1 TRBJ1-2 TRBV5-1
CASSPGGRGSQETQYF TGTGCCAGCAGCCCTGGGGGCAGGGGCTCCCAAGAGACCCAGTACTTC many 16 . TRBJ2-5 TRBV9
CASSRTGENYGYTF TGTGCCAGCAGCAGGACAGGGGAAAACTATGGCTACACCTTC many 14 TRBD1 TRBJ1-2 TRBV6-1
CASSLVQYTEAFF TGTGCCAGCAGCTTAGTACAGTACACTGAAGCTTTCTTT many 13 . TRBJ1-1 TRBV7-8
CATRERHLREQYF TGTGCCACCAGGGAGCGGCACCTACGGGAGCAGTACTTC . 13 . TRBJ2-7 TRBV15
CASSESDRAETQYF TGTGCCAGCAGTGAATCGGACAGGGCCGAGACCCAGTACTTC many 14 TRBD1 TRBJ2-5 TRBV25-1
CASGHRLGNTEAFF TGTGCCAGCGGACACAGGTTGGGGAACACTGAAGCTTTCTTT many 14 . TRBJ1-1 TRBV6-5
CASSTSRDGRYEQYF TGTGCCAGCAGCACGAGCCGGGACGGAAGATACGAGCAGTACTTC many 15 . TRBJ2-7 TRBV7-9
CASRGQFDGYTF TGTGCCAGCAGGGGACAGTTCGATGGCTACACCTTC . 12 TRBD1 TRBJ1-2 TRBV27
CASSDGTGLEQYF TGTGCCAGCAGTGACGGGACAGGGCTCGAGCAGTACTTC many 13 TRBD1 TRBJ2-7 TRBV2
CASSQDRRYGYTF TGTGCCAGCAGCCAAGATCGCCGTTATGGCTACACCTTC many 13 . TRBJ1-2 TRBV14
CSAFPGQGNYGYTF TGCAGCGCGTTTCCGGGACAGGGGAACTATGGCTACACCTTC many 14 TRBD1 TRBJ1-2 TRBV29-1
CASSFRERAVGTIYF TGTGCCAGCAGCTTCAGGGAAAGGGCAGTGGGCACCATATATTTT many 15 . TRBJ1-3 TRBV7-2
CASSTDRQQHF TGTGCCAGTAGTACGGACAGACAGCAGCATTTT . 11 . TRBJ1-5 TRBV19
CASSLEPSGGVETQYF TGCGCCAGCAGCTTGGAGCCTAGCGGGGGGGTAGAGACCCAGTACTTC . 16 TRBD2 TRBJ2-5 TRBV5-1
CASSLGGEVYEQYF TGTGCCAGCAGCTTAGGAGGTGAGGTTTACGAGCAGTACTTC many 14 . TRBJ2-7 TRBV7-9
CASSPLSGTEETQYF TGTGCCAGCAGCCCCCTCTCCGGGACAGAAGAGACCCAGTACTTC many 15 TRBD1 TRBJ2-5 TRBV4-2
CASSRLLEGETQYF TGTGCCAGCAGCCGCCTATTAGAAGGGGAGACCCAGTACTTC many 14 . TRBJ2-5 TRBV14
CASSQAQGLYEQYF TGTGCCAGCAGCCAAGCCCAGGGCCTCTACGAGCAGTACTTC many 14 . TRBJ2-7 TRBV14
CAWSVGPGVYEQYF TGTGCCTGGAGTGTAGGGCCAGGGGTGTACGAGCAGTACTTC many 14 . TRBJ2-7 TRBV30
CASSVALQGPGELFF TGTGCCAGCAGCGTAGCTCTCCAGGGGCCGGGGGAGCTGTTTTTT many 15 . TRBJ2-2 TRBV9
CATTKLDSGEQYF TGTGCCACCACTAAACTAGATTCTGGCGAGCAGTACTTC many 13 . TRBJ2-7 TRBV6-2/TRBV6-3
CASGQGRSPLHF TGTGCCTCCGGACAGGGGAGATCACCCCTCCACTTT many 12 TRBD1 TRBJ1-6 TRBV30
CASNKLAHGTGAGELFF TGTGCCAGCAATAAGTTGGCCCACGGGACGGGTGCCGGGGAGCTGTTTTTT few 17 . TRBJ2-2 TRBV6-1
CASSPGQKNTEAFF TGTGCCAGCAGCCCGGGACAGAAAAACACTGAAGCTTTCTTT many 14 TRBD1 TRBJ1-1 TRBV7-9
CASSGQAGQGMNTEAFF TGTGCCAGCAGTGGACAAGCGGGACAGGGGATGAACACTGAAGCTTTCTTT many 17 TRBD1 TRBJ1-1 TRBV11-1
CAWSPTSGSYEQYF TGTGCCTGGTCTCCAACTAGCGGTTCCTACGAGCAGTACTTC many 14 TRBD2 TRBJ2-7 TRBV30
CASSSTTTRAGELFF TGTGCCAGCAGCTCGACGACAACGCGGGCCGGGGAGCTGTTTTTT many 15 . TRBJ2-2 TRBV7-3
CATSRDLEGTYGYTF TGTGCCACCAGCAGAGATCTTGAGGGCACCTATGGCTACACCTTC many 15 . TRBJ1-2 TRBV15
CAISDRGLGMGAEAFF TGTGCCATCAGTGACCGGGGTCTGGGGATGGGGGCTGAAGCTTTCTTT many 16 . TRBJ1-1 TRBV10-3
CASNRNIGLYEQYF TGCGCCAGCAACCGGAACATCGGCCTTTACGAGCAGTACTTC . 14 . TRBJ2-7 TRBV6-1
CSVTGQIDLLVTEAFF TGCAGCGTTACGGGACAGATCGACCTACTGGTGACTGAAGCTTTCTTT many 16 TRBD1 TRBJ1-1 TRBV29-1
CASRPAGSNYGYTF TGTGCCAGCAGACCCGCGGGATCCAACTATGGCTACACCTTC many 14 . TRBJ1-2 TRBV6-2/TRBV6-3
CASSPRTGELFF TGTGCCAGCAGCCCACGGACCGGGGAGCTGTTTTTT many 12 . TRBJ2-2 TRBV12-3/TRBV12-4
CSGGGLQETQYF TGCAGTGGAGGTGGTTTACAAGAGACCCAGTACTTC many 12 . TRBJ2-5 TRBV20-1